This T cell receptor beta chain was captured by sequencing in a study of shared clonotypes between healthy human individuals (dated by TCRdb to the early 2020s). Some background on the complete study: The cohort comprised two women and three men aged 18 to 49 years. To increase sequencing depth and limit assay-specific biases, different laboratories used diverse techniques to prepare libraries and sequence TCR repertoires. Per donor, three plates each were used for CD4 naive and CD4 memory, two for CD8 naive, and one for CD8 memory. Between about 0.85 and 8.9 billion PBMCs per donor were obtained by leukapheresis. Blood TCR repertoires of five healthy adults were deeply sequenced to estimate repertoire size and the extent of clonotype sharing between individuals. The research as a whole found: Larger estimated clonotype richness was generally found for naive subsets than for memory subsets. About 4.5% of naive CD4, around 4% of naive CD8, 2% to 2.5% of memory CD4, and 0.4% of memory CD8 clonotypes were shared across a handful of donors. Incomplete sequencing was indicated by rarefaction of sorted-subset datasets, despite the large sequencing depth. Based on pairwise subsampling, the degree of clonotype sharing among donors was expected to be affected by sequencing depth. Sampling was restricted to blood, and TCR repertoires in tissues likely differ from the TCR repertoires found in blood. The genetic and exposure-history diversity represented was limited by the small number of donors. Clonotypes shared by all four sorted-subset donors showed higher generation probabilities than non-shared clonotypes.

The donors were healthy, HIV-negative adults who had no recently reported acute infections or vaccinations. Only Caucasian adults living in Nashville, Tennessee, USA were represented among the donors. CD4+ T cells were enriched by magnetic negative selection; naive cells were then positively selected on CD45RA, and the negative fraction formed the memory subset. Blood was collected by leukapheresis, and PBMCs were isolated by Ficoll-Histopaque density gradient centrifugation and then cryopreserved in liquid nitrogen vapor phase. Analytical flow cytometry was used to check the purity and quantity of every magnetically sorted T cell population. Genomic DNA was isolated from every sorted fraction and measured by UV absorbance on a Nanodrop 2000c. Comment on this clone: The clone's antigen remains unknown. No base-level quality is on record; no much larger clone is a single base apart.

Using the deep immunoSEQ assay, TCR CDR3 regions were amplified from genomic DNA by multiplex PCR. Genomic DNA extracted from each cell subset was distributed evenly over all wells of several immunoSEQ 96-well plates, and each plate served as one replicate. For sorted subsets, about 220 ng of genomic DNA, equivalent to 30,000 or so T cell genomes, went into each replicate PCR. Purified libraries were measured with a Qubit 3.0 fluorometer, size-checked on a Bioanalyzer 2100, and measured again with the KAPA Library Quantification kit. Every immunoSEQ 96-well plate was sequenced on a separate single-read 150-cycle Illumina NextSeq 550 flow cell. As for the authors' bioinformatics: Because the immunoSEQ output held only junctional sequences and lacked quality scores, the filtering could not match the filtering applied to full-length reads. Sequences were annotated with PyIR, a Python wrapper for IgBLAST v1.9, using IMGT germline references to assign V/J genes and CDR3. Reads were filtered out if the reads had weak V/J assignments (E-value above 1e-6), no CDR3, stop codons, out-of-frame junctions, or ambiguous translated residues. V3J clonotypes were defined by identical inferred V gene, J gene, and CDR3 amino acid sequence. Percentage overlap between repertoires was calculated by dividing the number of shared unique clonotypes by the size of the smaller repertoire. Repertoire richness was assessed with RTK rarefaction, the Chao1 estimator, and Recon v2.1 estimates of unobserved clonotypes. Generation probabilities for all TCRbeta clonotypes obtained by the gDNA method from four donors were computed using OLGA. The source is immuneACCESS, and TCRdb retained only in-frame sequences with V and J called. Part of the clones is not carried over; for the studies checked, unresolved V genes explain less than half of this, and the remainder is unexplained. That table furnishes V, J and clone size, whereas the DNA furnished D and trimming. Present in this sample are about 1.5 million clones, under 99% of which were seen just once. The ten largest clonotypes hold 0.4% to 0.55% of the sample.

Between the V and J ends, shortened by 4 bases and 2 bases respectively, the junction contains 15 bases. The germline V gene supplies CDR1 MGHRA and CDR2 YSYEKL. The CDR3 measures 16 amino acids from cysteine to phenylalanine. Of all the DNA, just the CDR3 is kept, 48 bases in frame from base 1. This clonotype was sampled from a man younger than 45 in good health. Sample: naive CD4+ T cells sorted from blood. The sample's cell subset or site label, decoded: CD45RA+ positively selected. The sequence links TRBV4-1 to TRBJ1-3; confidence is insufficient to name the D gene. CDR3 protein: CASSPLDKIAGNTIYF. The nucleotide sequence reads TGCGCCAGCAGCCCACTCGACAAGATAGCTGGAAACACCATATATTTT.